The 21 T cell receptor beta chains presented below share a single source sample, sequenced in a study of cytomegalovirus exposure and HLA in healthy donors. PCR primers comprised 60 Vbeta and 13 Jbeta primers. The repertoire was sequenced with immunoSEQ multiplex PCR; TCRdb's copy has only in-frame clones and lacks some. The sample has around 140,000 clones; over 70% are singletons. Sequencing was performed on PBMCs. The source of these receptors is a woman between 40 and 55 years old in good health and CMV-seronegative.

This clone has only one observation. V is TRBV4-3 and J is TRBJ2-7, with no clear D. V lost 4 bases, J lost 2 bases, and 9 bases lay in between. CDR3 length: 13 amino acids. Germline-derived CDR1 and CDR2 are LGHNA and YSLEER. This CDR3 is CASSPFLAYEQYF. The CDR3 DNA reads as TGCGCCAGCAGCCCCTTCCTAGCCTACGAGCAGTACTTC.

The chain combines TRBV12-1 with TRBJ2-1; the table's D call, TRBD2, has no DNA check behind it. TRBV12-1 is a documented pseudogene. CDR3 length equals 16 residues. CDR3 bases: TGTGCCAGCAGGCGACTAGCGGGGCTCAGTTACAATGAGCAGTTCTTC. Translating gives CASRRLAGLSYNEQFF.

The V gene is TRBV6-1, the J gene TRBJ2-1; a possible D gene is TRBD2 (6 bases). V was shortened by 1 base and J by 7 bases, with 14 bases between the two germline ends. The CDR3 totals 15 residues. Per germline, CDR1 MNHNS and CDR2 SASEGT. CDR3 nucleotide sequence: TGTGCCAGCAGTGAAGGAGCGGGCAGGGCGAATGAGCAGTTCTTC. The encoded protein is CASSEGAGRANEQFF.

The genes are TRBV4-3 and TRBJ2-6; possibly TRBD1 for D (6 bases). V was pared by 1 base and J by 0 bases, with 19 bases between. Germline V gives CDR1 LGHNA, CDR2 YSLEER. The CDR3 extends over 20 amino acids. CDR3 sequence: CASSQARQVGTHSGANVLTF. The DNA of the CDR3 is TGCGCCAGCAGCCAAGCCCGACAGGTCGGGACGCACTCTGGGGCCAACGTCCTGACTTTC.

CDR3 nucleotides: TGCGCCAGCAGCTTCGACAGTACCTACGAGCAGTACTTC. Translating gives CASSFDSTYEQYF. The chain couples TRBV5-1 to TRBJ2-7, with D maybe TRBD1 (5 bases). Germline values: CDR1 SGHRS, CDR2 YFSETQ. Trimming removed 2 bases at V and 2 bases at J, with 8 bases between. The CDR3 runs 13 residues.

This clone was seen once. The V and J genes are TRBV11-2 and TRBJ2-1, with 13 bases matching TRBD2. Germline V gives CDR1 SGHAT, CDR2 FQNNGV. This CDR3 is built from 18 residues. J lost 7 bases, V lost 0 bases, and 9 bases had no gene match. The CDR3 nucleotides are TGTGCCAGCAGCTTAGATCCCCCCACTAGCGGGGGGGTTAATGAGCAGTTCTTC. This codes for CASSLDPPTSGGVNEQFF.

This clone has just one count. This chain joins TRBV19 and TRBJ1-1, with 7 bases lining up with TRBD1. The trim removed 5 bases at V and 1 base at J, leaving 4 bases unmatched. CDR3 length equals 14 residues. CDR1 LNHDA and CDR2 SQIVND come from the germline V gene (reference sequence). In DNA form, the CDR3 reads TGTGCCAGTAGTCTACAGGGGTCGAACACTGAAGCTTTCTTT. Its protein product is CASSLQGSNTEAFF.

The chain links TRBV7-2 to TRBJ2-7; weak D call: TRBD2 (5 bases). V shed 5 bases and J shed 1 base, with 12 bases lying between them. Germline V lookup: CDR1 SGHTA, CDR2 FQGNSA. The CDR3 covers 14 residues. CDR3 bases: TGTGCCAGCAGCCTTCTTGGAGGATCCTACGAGCAGTACTTC. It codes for CASSLLGGSYEQYF.

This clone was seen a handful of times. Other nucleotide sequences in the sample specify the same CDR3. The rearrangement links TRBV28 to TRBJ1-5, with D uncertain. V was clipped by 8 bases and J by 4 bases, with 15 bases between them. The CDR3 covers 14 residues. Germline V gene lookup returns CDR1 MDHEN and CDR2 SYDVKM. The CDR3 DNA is TGTGCCAGCCGAGCTTCGGGAGGGAATCAGCCCCAGCATTTT. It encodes CASRASGGNQPQHF.

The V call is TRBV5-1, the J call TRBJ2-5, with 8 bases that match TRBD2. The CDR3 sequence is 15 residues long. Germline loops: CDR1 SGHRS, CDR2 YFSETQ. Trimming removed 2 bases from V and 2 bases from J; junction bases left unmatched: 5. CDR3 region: CASSFSTSEQETQYF. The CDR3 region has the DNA TGCGCCAGCAGCTTTTCGACTAGCGAACAAGAGACCCAGTACTTC.

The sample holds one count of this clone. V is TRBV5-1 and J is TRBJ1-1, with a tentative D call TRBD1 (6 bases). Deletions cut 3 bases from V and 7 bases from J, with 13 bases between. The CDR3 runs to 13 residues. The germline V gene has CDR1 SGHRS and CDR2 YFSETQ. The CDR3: CASSYGQWDEAFF. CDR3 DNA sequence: TGCGCCAGCAGCTACGGACAGTGGGATGAAGCTTTCTTT.

The CDR3 DNA follows: TGCGCCAGCAGCTTGAAACTGCCTTATGGCTACACCTTC. Its translation is CASSLKLPYGYTF. This chain uses TRBV5-1 with TRBJ1-2; D uncertain. CDR3 length equals 13 residues. V gave up 1 base and J gave up 5 bases, with 9 bases separating them. The germline V gene has CDR1 SGHRS and CDR2 YFSETQ. Using reference TRBV5-1 and TRBJ1-2 for the parts outside the CDR3, the full variable domain is KAGVTQTPRYLIKTRGQQVTLSCSPISGHRSVSWYQQTPGQGLQFLFEYFSETQRNKGNFPGRFSGRQFSNSRSEMNVSTLELGDSALYLCASSLKLPYGYTFGSGTRLTVV.

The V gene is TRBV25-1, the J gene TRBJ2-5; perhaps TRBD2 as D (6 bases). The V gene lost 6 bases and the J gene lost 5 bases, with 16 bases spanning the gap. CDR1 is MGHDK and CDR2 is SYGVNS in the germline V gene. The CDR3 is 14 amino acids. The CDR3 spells CASRDGTLWETQYF. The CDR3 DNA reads TGTGCCAGCAGAGACGGGACTTTATGGGAGACCCAGTACTTC.

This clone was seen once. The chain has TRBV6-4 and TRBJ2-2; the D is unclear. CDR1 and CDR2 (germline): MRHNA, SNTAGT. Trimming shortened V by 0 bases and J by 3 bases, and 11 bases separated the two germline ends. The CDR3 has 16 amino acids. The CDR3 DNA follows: TGTGCCAGCAGTGACTCGAGTCAGGTCGACACCGGGGAGCTGTTTTTT. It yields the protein CASSDSSQVDTGELFF.

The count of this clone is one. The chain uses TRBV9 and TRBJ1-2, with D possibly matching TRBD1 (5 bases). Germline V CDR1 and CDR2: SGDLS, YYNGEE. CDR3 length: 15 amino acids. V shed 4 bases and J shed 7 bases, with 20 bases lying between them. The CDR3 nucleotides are TGTGCCAGCAGCCAAGGGGATTTATATACCGCTGGCTACACCTTC. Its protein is CASSQGDLYTAGYTF.

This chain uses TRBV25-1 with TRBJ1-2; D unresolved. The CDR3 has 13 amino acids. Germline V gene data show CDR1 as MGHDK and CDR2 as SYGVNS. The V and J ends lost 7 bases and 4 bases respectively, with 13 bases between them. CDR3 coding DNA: TGTGCCAGCAAAGGAGCGAAGGTCTATGGCTACACCTTC. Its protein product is CASKGAKVYGYTF.

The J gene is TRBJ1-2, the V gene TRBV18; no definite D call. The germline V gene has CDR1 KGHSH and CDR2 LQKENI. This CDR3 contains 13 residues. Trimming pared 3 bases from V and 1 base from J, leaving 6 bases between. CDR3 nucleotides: TGTGCCAGCTCACCCGGGGTTAACTATGGCTACACCTTC. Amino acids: CASSPGVNYGYTF.

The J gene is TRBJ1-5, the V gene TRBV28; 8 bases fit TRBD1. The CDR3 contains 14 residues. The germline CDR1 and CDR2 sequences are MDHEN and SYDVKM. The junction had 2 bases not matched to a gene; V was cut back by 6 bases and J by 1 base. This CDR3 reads CASRRTGSNQPQHF. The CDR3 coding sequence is TGTGCCAGCAGGCGGACAGGGAGCAATCAGCCCCAGCATTTT.

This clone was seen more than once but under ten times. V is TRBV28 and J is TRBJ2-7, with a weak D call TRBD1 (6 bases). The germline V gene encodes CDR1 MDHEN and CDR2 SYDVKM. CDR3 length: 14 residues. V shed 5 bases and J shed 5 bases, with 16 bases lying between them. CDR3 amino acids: CASSPLGSGDEQYF. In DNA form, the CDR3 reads TGTGCCAGCAGTCCCCTGGGGTCAGGGGACGAGCAGTACTTC.

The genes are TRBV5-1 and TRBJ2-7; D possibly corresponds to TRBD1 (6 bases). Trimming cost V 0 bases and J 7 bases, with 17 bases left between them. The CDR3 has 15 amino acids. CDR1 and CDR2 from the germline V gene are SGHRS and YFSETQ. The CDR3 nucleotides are TGCGCCAGCAGCTTGGCTCCCCCGGACAGAGGGGAGCAGTACTTC. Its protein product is CASSLAPPDRGEQYF.

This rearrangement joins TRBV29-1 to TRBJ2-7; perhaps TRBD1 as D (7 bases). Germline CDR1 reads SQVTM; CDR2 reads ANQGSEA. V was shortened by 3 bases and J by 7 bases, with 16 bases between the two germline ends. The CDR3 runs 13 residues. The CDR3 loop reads CSVEGAGGREQYF. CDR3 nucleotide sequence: TGCAGCGTTGAGGGGGCAGGGGGGAGGGAGCAGTACTTC.